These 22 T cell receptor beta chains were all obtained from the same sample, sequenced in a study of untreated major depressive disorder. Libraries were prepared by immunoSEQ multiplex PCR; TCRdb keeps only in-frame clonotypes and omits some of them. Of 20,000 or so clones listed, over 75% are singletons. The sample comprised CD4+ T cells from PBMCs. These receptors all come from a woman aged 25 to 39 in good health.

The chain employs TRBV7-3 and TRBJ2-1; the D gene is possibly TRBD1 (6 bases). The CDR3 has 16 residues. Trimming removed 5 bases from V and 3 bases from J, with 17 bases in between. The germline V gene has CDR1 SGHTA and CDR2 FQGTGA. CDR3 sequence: CASSRQGTKSYNEQFF. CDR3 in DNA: TGTGCCAGCAGCAGGCAGGGGACCAAGAGCTACAATGAGCAGTTCTTC.

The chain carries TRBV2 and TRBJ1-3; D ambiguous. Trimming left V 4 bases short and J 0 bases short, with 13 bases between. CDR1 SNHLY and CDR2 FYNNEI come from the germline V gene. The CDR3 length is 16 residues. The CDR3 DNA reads TGTGCCAGCAGTGTTGGCAGACCGAGCTCTGGAAACACCATATATTTT. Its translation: CASSVGRPSSGNTIYF. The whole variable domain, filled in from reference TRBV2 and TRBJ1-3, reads EPEVTQTPSHQVTQMGQEVILRCVPISNHLYFYWYRQILGQKVEFLVSFYNNEISEKSEIFDDQFSVERPDGSNFTLKIRSTKLEDSAMYFCASSVGRPSSGNTIYFGEGSWLTVV.

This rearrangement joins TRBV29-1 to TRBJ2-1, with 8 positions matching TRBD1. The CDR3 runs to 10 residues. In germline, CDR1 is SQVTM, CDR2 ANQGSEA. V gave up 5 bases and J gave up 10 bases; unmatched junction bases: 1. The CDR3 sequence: CSVRQGEQFF. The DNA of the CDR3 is TGCAGCGTTAGACAGGGGGAGCAGTTCTTC.

CDR3 sequence reads: CASSLELGEQYF. For the CDR3, the DNA is TGTGCCAGCAGCTTAGAGCTGGGCGAGCAGTACTTC. The rearrangement links TRBV7-9 to TRBJ2-7; D is ambiguous. This CDR3 is 12 amino acids long. The V gene's germline CDR1 is SEHNR and CDR2 FQNEAQ (reference sequence). Trimming removed 1 base at V and 6 bases at J, with 7 bases between.

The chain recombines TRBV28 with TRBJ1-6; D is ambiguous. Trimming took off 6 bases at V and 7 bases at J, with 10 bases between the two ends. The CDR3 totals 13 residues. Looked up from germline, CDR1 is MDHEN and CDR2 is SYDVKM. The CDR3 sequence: CASSPPPNSPLHF. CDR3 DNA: TGTGCCAGCAGCCCGCCACCGAATTCACCCCTCCACTTT.

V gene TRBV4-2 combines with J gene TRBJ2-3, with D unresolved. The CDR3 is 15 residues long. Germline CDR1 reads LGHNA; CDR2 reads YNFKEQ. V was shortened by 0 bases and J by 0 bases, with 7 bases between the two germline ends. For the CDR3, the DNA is TGTGCCAGCAGCCAAGAGGAGATTAGCACAGATACGCAGTATTTT. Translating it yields CASSQEEISTDTQYF.

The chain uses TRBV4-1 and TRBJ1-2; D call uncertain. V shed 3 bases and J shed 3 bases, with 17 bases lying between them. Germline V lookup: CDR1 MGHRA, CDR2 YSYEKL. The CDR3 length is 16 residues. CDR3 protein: CASSHPLRAGDYGYTF. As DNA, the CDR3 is TGCGCCAGCAGCCACCCCCTGAGGGCCGGGGACTATGGCTACACCTTC.

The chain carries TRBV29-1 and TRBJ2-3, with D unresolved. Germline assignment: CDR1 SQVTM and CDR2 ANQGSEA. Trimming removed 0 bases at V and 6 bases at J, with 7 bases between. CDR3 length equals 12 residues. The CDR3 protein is CSVEDIFDTQYF. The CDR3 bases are TGCAGCGTTGAAGATATCTTCGATACGCAGTATTTT.

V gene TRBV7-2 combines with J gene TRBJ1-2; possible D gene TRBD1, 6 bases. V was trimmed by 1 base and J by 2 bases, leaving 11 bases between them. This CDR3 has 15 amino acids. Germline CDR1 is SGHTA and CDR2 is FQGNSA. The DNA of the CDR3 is TGTGCCAGCAGCTTAGGCTCGGGGACAAACTATGGCTACACCTTC. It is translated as CASSLGSGTNYGYTF. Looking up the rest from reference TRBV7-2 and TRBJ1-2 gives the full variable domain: GAGVSQSPSNKVTEKGKDVELRCDPISGHTALYWYRQSLGQGLEFLIYFQGNSAPDKSGLPSDRFSAERTGGSVSTLTIQRTQQEDSAVYLCASSLGSGTNYGYTFGSGTRLTVV.

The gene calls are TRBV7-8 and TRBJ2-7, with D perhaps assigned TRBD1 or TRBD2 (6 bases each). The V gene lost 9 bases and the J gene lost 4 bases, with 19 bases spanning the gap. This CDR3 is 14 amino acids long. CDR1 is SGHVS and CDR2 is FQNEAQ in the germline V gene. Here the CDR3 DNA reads TGTGCCAGGGTCCTCGTTGGAGGGGGGTACGAGCAGTACTTC. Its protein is CARVLVGGGYEQYF. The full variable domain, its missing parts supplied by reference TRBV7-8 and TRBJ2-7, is GAGVSQSPRYKVAKRGQDVALRCDPISGHVSLFWYQQALGQGPEFLTYFQNEAQLDKSGLPSDRFFAERPEGSVSTLKIQRTQQEDSAVYLCARVLVGGGYEQYFGPGTRLTVT.

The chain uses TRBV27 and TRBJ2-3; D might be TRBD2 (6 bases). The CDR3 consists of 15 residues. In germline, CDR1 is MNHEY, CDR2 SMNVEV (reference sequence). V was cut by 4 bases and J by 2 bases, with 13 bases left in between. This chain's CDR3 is CASSWAGISTDTQYF. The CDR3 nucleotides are TGTGCCAGCAGTTGGGCGGGGATTTCCACAGATACGCAGTATTTT.

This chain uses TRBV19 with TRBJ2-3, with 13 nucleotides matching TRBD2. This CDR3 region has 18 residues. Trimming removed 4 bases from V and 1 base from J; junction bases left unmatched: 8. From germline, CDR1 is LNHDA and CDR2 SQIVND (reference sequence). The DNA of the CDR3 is TGTGCCAGTAGTACCGAAACACTAGCGGGAGGGGGCACAGATACGCAGTATTTT. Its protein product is CASSTETLAGGGTDTQYF.

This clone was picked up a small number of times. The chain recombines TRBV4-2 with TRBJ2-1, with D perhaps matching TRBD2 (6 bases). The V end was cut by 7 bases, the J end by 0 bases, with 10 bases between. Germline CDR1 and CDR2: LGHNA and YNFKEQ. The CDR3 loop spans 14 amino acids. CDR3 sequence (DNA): TGTGCCAGCATGGGGGGTTTCTCCTACAATGAGCAGTTCTTC. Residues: CASMGGFSYNEQFF.

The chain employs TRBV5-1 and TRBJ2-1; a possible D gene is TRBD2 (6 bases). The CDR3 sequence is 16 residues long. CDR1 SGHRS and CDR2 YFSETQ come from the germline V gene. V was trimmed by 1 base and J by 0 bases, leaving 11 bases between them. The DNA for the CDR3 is TGCGCCAGCAGCTTGTACGGGAGCGGCTCCTACAATGAGCAGTTCTTC. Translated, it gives CASSLYGSGSYNEQFF.

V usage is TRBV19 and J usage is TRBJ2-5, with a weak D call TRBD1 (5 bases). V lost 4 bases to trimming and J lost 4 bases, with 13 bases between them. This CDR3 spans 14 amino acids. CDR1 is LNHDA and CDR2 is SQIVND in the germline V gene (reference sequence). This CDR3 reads CASSNPGILETQYF. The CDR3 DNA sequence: TGTGCCAGTAGTAATCCAGGGATATTAGAGACCCAGTACTTC.

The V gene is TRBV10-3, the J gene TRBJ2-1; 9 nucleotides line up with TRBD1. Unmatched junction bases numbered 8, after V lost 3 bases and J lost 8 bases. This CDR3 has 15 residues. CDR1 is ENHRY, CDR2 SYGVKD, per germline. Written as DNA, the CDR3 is TGTGCCATCAGTGACCGAGGACAGGGGATCGATGAGCAGTTCTTC. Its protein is CAISDRGQGIDEQFF.

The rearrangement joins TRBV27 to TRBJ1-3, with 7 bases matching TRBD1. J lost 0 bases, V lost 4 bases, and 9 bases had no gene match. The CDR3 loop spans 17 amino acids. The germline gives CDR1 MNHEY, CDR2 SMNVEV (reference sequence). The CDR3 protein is CASSSNRGLASGNTIYF. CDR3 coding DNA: TGTGCCAGCAGTTCGAACAGGGGTCTGGCCTCTGGAAACACCATATATTTT.

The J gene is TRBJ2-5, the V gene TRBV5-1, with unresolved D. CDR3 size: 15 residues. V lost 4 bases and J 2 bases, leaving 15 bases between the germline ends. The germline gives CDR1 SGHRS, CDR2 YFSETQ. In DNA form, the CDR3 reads TGCGCCAGCAGCCTAACCCCGACCCGGCAAGAGACCCAGTACTTC. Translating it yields CASSLTPTRQETQYF.

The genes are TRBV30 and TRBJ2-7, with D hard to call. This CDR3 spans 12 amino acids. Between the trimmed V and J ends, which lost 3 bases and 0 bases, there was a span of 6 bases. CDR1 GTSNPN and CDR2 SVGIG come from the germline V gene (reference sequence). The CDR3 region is CAWRQSSYEQYF. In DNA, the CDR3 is TGTGCCTGGAGGCAGAGCTCCTACGAGCAGTACTTC.

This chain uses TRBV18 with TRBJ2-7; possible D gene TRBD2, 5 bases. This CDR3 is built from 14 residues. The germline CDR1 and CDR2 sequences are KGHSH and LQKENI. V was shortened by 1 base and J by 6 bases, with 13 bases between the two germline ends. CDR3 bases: TGTGCCAGCTCACCACTTGGAGGAGTGGGCGAGCAGTACTTC. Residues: CASSPLGGVGEQYF.

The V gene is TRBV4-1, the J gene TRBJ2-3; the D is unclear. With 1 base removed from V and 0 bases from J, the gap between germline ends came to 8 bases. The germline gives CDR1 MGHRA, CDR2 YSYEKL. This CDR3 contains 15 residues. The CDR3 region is CASSQAAASTDTQYF. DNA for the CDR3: TGCGCCAGCAGCCAAGCCGCCGCTAGCACAGATACGCAGTATTTT.

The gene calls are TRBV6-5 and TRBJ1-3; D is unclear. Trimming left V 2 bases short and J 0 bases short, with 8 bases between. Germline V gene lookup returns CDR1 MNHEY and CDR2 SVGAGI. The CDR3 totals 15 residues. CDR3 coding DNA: TGTGCCAGCAGTTACCGTCCAGACTCTGGAAACACCATATATTTT. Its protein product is CASSYRPDSGNTIYF.